Shown below are 17 T cell receptor beta chains from a single sample sequenced in a study of T cell responses to AZD1222 COVID-19 vaccine. Using immunoSEQ multiplex PCR, the repertoire was profiled, and TCRdb retains in-frame clones only, with some absent. Of 90,000 to 150,000 clones in the sample, roughly 88% were seen once. Sequenced here: peripheral blood, sampled on day 0 of AZD1222 vaccination. All receptors derive from an adult in good health.

V and J are TRBV7-8 and TRBJ2-4, with TRBD1 as a possible D gene (6 bases). The V gene's germline CDR1 is SGHVS and CDR2 FQNEAQ. This CDR3 comprises 12 residues. V was shortened by 4 bases and J by 7 bases, with 8 bases between the two germline ends. The CDR3 loop reads CASSSTGNIQYF. CDR3 nucleotide sequence: TGTGCCAGCAGCTCAACAGGGAACATTCAGTACTTC.

This sequence joins TRBV5-4 and TRBJ2-1; D might be TRBD2 (6 bases). Looked up from germline, CDR1 is SGHNT and CDR2 is YYREEE (reference sequence). The CDR3 is made up of 16 amino acids. Trimming took 0 bases from V and 2 from J, leaving 12 bases between them. CDR3 DNA: TGTGCCAGCAGCTTGGCCGGGACTCCGACCTACAATGAGCAGTTCTTC. It is translated as CASSLAGTPTYNEQFF.

The chain is built from TRBV12-3 or TRBV12-4 and TRBJ1-6, with 10 bases lining up with TRBD1. The ends lost 10 bases at V and 9 bases at J; junction bases unmatched: 3. The CDR3 has 12 amino acids. The CDR3 region has the DNA TGTGCCACGGGACAGGGGTCTTCACCCCTCCACTTT. It translates to CATGQGSSPLHF.

The gene calls are TRBV19 and TRBJ1-2; 8 bases map to TRBD1. V shed 0 bases, J shed 4 bases, and the junction held 7 bases outside the gene matches. Looked up from germline, CDR1 is LNHDA and CDR2 is SQIVND (reference sequence). The CDR3 consists of 16 residues. The CDR3: CASSIDLAGGPYGYTF. CDR3 nucleotide sequence: TGTGCCAGTAGTATAGATCTAGCAGGGGGCCCCTATGGCTACACCTTC.

This chain links TRBV10-2 with TRBJ2-3; TRBD1 agrees at 9 bases. The CDR3 runs to 12 residues. Germline V gives CDR1 WSHSY, CDR2 SAAADI. Trimming took 5 bases from V and 8 from J; bases not matched to a gene: 2. The CDR3 region has the DNA TGCGCCAGCAGTAAGGACAGGGGTACGCAGTATTTT. This encodes CASSKDRGTQYF.

The chain has TRBV11-2 and TRBJ1-2, with D possibly TRBD1 on 5 matching bases. CDR1 and CDR2 from the germline V gene are SGHAT and FQNNGV. Between the trimmed V and J ends, which lost 1 base and 2 bases, there was a span of 11 bases. The CDR3 extends over 15 amino acids. CDR3 in DNA: TGTGCCAGCAGCTTAGCCTGGGGCCTAAACTATGGCTACACCTTC. Its translation is CASSLAWGLNYGYTF.

The chain links TRBV5-6 to TRBJ1-5; D gene unclear. Per the germline V gene, CDR1 is SGHDT and CDR2 is YYEEEE. The CDR3 extends over 15 amino acids. V shed 4 bases and J shed 3 bases, with 14 bases lying between them. Here the CDR3 DNA reads TGTGCCAGCAGCCTTTTAGACGGGCACAATCAGCCCCAGCATTTT. Residues: CASSLLDGHNQPQHF.

This clone was found once. The CDR3 reads CASSVAPGNTIYF. CDR3 in DNA: TGCGCCAGCAGCGTGGCCCCGGGAAACACCATATATTTT. The rearrangement joins TRBV5-1 to TRBJ1-3; D unresolved. The CDR3 length is 13 residues. Trimming stripped 4 bases from V and 4 bases from J, with 9 bases between. Germline lookup yields CDR1 SGHRS and CDR2 YFSETQ.

The gene calls are TRBV7-2 and TRBJ2-1; weak D call: TRBD1 (6 bases). This CDR3 has 13 amino acids. V was pared by 1 base and J by 9 bases, with 10 bases between. CDR1 is SGHTA and CDR2 is FQGNSA in the germline V gene. CDR3 nucleotide sequence: TGTGCCAGCAGCTTAGGGGGGCGTGGTGAGCAGTTCTTC. Translating it yields CASSLGGRGEQFF.

The rearrangement uses TRBV27 and TRBJ2-2; no firm D call. This CDR3 region has 11 residues. Germline V CDR1 and CDR2: MNHEY, SMNVEV (reference sequence). V lost 2 bases and J 7 bases, leaving 2 bases between the germline ends. CDR3 nucleotides: TGTGCCAGCAGTTTAAGCGGGGAGCTGTTTTTT. This codes for CASSLSGELFF.

The V call is TRBV2, the J call TRBJ1-2; D perhaps matches TRBD1 (6 bases). The CDR3 totals 15 residues. V lost 5 bases and J 3 bases, leaving 16 bases between the germline ends. Germline V lookup: CDR1 SNHLY, CDR2 FYNNEI. Written as DNA, the CDR3 is TGTGCCAGCAGTTCCCCGGGACACAAACACTATGGCTACACCTTC. Its translation is CASSSPGHKHYGYTF.

The chain links TRBV15 to TRBJ1-5, with D possibly TRBD1 on 6 matching bases. Germline V lookup: CDR1 LNHNV, CDR2 YYDKDF (reference sequence). This CDR3 is 15 amino acids long. V was trimmed by 1 base and J by 7 bases, leaving 14 bases between them. As DNA, the CDR3 is TGTGCCACCAGCAGAGCGGGCCTGGGGGCCCAGCCCCAGCATTTT. It specifies CATSRAGLGAQPQHF.

This clone appeared once. The chain is built from TRBV27 and TRBJ1-5; 11 nucleotides align to TRBD1. The V gene end was trimmed by 2 bases and the J gene end by 5 bases; junction bases not matched to a gene: 5. Looked up from germline, CDR1 is MNHEY and CDR2 is SMNVEV (reference sequence). The CDR3 runs to 16 residues. The CDR3 DNA reads as TGTGCCAGCAGTTTAGGGACAGGGGGATTGGATCAGCCCCAGCATTTT. Translating gives CASSLGTGGLDQPQHF.

V gene TRBV11-2 combines with J gene TRBJ1-6; a possible D gene is TRBD1 (6 bases). V was pared by 1 base and J by 10 bases, with 14 bases between. Germline V gene sequence: CDR1 SGHAT, CDR2 FQNNGV. The CDR3 runs 15 residues. The DNA of the CDR3 is TGTGCCAGCAGCTTAGGGGCCCTCAGGGGCTCACCCCTCCACTTT. Translated, it gives CASSLGALRGSPLHF.

The V gene is TRBV14, the J gene TRBJ2-7; D is possibly TRBD1 or TRBD2 (5 bases each). The CDR3 runs 15 residues. V lost 0 bases to trimming and J lost 6 bases, with 15 bases between them. Germline CDR1 is SGHDN and CDR2 is FVKESK. The chain's CDR3 is CASSQDWQGRVEQYF. The CDR3 coding sequence is TGTGCCAGCAGCCAAGACTGGCAGGGACGAGTCGAGCAGTACTTC.

The rearrangement links TRBV5-1 to TRBJ2-5, with D tentatively TRBD1 (6 bases). V was shortened by 4 bases and J by 0 bases, with 10 bases between the two germline ends. This CDR3 contains 14 residues. Germline assignment: CDR1 SGHRS and CDR2 YFSETQ. The CDR3 region is CASSTGRDQETQYF. CDR3 sequence (DNA): TGCGCCAGCAGCACAGGGAGAGACCAAGAGACCCAGTACTTC.

This clone showed up just once. The chain uses TRBV15 and TRBJ2-5; D possibly corresponds to TRBD2 (5 bases). This CDR3 spans 11 amino acids. Trimming pared 9 bases from V and 4 bases from J, leaving 9 bases between. Germline lookup yields CDR1 LNHNV and CDR2 YYDKDF (reference sequence). CDR3 sequence: CATAAVETQYF. As DNA, the CDR3 is TGTGCCACAGCAGCGGTAGAGACCCAGTACTTC.